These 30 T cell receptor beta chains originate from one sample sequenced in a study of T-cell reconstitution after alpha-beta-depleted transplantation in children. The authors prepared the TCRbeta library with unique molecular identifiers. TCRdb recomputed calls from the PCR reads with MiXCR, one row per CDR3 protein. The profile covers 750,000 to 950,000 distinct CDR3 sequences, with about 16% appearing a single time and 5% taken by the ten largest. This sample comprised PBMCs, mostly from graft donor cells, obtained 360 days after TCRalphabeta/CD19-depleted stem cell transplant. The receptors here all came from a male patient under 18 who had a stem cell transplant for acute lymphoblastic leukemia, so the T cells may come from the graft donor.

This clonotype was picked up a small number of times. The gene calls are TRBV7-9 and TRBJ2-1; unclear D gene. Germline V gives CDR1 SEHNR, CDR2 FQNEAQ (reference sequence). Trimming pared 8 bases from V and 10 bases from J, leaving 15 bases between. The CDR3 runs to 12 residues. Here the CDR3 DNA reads TGTGCCAGCGGCCTTGGGGTCTGGGAGCAGTTCTTC. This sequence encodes CASGLGVWEQFF.

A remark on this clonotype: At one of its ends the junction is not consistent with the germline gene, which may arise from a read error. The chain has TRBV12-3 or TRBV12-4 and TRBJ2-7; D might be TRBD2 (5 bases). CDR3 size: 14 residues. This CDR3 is CASGLRGYLHEQYF. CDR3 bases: TGTGCCAGCGGTTTGCGAGGGTATCTCCACGAGCAGTACTTC.

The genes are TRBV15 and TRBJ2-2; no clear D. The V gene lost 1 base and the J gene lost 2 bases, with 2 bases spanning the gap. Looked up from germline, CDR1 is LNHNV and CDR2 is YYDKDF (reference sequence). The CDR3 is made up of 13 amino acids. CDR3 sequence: CATSRVNTGELFF. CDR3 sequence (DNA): TGTGCCACCAGCAGAGTTAACACCGGGGAGCTGTTTTTT.

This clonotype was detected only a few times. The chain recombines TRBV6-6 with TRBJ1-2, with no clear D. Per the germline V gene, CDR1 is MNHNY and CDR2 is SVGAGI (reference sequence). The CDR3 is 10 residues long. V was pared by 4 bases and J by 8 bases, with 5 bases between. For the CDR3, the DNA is TGTGCCAGCAGTTCCTCGGGCTACACCTTC. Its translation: CASSSSGYTF.

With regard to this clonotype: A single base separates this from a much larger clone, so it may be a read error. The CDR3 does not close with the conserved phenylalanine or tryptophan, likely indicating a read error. In DNA, the CDR3 is TGCAGTGCTATAACCCGGACTAGCGGGAAACTACGGACAGATACGCAGTATATT. It is translated as CSAITRTSGKLRTDTQYI. The chain is built from TRBV20-1 and TRBJ2-3; 12 nucleotides match TRBD2. The CDR3 consists of 18 residues. Germline CDR1 DFQATT, CDR2 SNEGSKA (reference sequence). Losses at the gene ends were 4 bases for V and 3 bases for J; bases not matched to a gene: 14.

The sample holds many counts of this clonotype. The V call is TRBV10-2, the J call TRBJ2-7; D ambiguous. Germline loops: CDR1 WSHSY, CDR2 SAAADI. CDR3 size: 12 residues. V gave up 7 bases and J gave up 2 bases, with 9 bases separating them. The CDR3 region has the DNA TGCGCCAGCACAGACTTGCCCTACGAGCAGTACTTC. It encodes CASTDLPYEQYF.

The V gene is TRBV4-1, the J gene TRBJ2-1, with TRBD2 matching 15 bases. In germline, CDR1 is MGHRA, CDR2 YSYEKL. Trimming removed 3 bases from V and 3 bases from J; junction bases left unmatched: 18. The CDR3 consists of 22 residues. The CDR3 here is CASSQGTPKGTSGRIYYNEQFF. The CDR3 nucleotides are TGCGCCAGCAGCCAGGGCACCCCTAAGGGGACTAGCGGGAGGATCTACTACAATGAGCAGTTCTTC.

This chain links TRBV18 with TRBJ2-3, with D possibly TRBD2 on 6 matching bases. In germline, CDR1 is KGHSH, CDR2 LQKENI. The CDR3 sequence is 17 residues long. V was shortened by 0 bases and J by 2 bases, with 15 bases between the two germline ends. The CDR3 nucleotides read TGTGCCAGCTCACCACCGGGACTCCCAAGGCACACAGATACGCAGTATTTT. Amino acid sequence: CASSPPGLPRHTDTQYF.

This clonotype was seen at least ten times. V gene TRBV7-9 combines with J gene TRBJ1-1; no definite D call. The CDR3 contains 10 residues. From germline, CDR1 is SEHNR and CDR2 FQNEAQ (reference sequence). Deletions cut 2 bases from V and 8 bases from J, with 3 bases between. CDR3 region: CASSLPEAFF. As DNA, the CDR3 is TGTGCCAGCAGCTTACCCGAAGCTTTCTTT.

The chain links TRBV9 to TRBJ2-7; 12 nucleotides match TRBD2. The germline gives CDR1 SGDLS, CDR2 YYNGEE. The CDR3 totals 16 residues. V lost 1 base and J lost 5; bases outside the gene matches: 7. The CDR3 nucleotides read TGTGCCAGCAGCGTACATGTCCTAGCGGGAGGGGACGAGCAGTACTTC. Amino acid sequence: CASSVHVLAGGDEQYF.

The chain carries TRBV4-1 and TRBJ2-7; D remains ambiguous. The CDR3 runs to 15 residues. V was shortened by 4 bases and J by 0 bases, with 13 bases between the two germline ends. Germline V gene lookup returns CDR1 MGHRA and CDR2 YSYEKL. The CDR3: CASSLSGVLSYEQYF. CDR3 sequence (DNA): TGCGCCAGCAGCCTATCTGGAGTCCTCTCCTACGAGCAGTACTTC.

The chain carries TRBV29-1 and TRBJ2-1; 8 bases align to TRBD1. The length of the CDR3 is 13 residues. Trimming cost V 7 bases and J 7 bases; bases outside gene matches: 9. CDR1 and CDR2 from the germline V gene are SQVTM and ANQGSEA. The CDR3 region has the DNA TGCAGCGCCCGGACAGGGCCAGGGAATGAGCAGTTCTTC. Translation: CSARTGPGNEQFF.

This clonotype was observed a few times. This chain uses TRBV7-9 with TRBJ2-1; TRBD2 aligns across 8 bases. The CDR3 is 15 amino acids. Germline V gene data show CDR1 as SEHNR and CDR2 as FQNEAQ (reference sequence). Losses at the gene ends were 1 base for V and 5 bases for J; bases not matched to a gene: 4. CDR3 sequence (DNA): TGTGCCAGCAGCTTAGAGCGGGAGTATCACAATGAGCAGTTCTTC. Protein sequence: CASSLEREYHNEQFF. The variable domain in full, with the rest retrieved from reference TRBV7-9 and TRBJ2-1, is DTGVSQNPRHKITKRGQNVTFRCDPISEHNRLYWYRQTLGQGPEFLTYFQNEAQLEKSRLLSDRFSAERPKGSFSTLEIQRTEQGDSAMYLCASSLEREYHNEQFFGPGTRLTVL.

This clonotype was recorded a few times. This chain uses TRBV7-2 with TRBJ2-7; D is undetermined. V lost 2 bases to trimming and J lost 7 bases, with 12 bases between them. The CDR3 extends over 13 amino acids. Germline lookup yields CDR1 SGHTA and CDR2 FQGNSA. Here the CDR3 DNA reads TGTGCCAGCAGCTTATTAAAGGTGGGGGAGCAGTACTTC. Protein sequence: CASSLLKVGEQYF.

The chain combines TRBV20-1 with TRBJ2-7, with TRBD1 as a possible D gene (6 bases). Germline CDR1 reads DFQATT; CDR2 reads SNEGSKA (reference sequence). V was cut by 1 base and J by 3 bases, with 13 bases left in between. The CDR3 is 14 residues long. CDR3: CSARVGGAGYEQYF. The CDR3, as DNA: TGCAGTGCTAGAGTTGGGGGCGCCGGCTACGAGCAGTACTTC.

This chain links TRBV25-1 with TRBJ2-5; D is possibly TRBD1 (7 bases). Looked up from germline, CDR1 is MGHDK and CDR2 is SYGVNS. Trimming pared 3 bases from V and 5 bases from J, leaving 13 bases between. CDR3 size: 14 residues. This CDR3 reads CASSDLSGGETQYF. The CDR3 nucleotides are TGTGCCAGCAGTGACTTATCAGGGGGGGAGACCCAGTACTTC.

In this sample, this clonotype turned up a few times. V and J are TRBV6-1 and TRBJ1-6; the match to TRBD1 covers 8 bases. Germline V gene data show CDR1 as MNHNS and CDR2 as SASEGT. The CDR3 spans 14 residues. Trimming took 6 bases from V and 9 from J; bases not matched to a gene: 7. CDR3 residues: CASSLTGGGSPLHF. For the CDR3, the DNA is TGTGCCAGCAGCCTCACAGGGGGAGGTTCACCCCTCCACTTT.

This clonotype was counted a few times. The CDR3 loop reads CASSISGRAFENIQYF. The CDR3 DNA reads as TGTGCCAGTAGTATCAGCGGGAGGGCCTTTGAAAACATTCAGTACTTC. The chain recombines TRBV19 with TRBJ2-4, with TRBD2 matching 10 bases. Germline V gene sequence: CDR1 LNHDA, CDR2 SQIVND (reference sequence). The CDR3 covers 16 residues. J gave up 5 bases and V 3 bases, and 7 bases lay outside the gene matches.

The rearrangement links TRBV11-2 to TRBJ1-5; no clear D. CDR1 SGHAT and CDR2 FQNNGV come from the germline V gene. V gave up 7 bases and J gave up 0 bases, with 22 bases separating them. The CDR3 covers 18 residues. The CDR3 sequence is CASTSLSEVVYSNQPQHF. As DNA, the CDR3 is TGTGCCAGCACTTCTCTTTCTGAGGTAGTCTATAGCAATCAGCCCCAGCATTTT.

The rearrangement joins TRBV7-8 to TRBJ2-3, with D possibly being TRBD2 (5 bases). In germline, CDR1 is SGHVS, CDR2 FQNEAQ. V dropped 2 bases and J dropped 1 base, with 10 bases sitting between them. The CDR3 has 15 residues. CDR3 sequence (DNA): TGTGCCAGCAGCTTAAAGCGGATCGGCACAGATACGCAGTATTTT. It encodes CASSLKRIGTDTQYF. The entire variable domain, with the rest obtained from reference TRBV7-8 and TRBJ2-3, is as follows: GAGVSQSPRYKVAKRGQDVALRCDPISGHVSLFWYQQALGQGPEFLTYFQNEAQLDKSGLPSDRFFAERPEGSVSTLKIQRTQQEDSAVYLCASSLKRIGTDTQYFGPGTRLTVL.

The CDR3 here is CSASGSTSGPSYNYNEQFF. CDR3 DNA: TGCAGTGCTAGTGGGTCGACTAGCGGGCCCAGTTACAATTACAATGAGCAGTTCTTC. The chain uses TRBV20-1 and TRBJ2-1; 10 bases fit TRBD2. Trimming removed 3 bases from V and 4 bases from J; junction bases left unmatched: 18. Germline loops: CDR1 DFQATT, CDR2 SNEGSKA (reference sequence). The length of the CDR3 is 19 residues.

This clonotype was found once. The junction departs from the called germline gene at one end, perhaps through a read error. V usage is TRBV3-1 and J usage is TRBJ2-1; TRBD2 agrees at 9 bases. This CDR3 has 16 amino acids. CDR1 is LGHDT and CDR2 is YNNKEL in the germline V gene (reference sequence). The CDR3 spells CASSRRSGGSYNVQFF. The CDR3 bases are TGTGCCAGCAGCCGACGTAGCGGGGGCTCCTACAATGTGCAGTTCTTC.

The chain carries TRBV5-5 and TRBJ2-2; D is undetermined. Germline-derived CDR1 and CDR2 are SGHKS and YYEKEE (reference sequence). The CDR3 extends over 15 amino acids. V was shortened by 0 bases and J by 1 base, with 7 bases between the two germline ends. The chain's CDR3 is CASSLAVLNTGELFF. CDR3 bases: TGTGCCAGCAGCTTGGCGGTCTTGAACACCGGGGAGCTGTTTTTT.

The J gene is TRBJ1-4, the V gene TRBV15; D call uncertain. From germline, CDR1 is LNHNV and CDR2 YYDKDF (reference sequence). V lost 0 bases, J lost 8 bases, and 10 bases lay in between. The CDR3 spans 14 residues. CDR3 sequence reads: CATSRDRRAEKLFF. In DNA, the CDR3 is TGTGCCACCAGCAGAGATCGGAGAGCGGAAAAACTGTTTTTT.

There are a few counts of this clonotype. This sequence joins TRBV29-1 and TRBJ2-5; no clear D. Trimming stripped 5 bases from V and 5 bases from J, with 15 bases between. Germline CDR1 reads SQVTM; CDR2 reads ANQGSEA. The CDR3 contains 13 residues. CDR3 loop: CSVRAPLAETQYF. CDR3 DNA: TGCAGCGTTCGGGCCCCCTTGGCGGAGACCCAGTACTTC.

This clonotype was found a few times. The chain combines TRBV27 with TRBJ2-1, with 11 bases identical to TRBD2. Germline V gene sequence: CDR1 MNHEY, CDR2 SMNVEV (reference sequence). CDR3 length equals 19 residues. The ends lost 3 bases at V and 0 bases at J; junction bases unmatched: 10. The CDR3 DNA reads TGTGCCAGCAGTTTTATGACTAGCGGGGTAGGGAGCTCCTACAATGAGCAGTTCTTC. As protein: CASSFMTSGVGSSYNEQFF.

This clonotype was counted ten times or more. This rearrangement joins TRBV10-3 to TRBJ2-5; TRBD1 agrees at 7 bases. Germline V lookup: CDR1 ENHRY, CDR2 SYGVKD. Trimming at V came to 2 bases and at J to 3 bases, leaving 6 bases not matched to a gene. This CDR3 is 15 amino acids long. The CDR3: CAISEPDRVKETQYF. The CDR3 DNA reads TGTGCCATCAGTGAGCCAGACAGGGTTAAAGAGACCCAGTACTTC.

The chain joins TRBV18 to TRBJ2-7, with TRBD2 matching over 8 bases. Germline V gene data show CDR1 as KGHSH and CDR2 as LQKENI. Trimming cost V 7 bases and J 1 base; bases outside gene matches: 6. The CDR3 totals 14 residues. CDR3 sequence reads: CASFSSGGSYEQYF. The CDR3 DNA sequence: TGTGCCAGCTTCTCCTCGGGGGGGTCCTACGAGCAGTACTTC.

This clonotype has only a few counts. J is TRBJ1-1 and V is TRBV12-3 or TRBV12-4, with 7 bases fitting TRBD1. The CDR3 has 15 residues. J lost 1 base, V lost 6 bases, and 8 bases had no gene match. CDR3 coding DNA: TGTGCCAGCAGCCCGACAGGGCCGACGAACACTGAAGCTTTCTTT. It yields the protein CASSPTGPTNTEAFF.

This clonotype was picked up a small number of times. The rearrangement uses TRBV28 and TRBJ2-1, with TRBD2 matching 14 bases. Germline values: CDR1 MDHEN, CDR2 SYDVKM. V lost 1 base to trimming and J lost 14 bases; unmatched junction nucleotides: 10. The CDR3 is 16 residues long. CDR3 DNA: TGTGCCAGCAGTTTATTTGGGACTAGCGGGAGTCTAGGAAAGTTCTTC. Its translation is CASSLFGTSGSLGKFF.